Listed below are T cell receptor beta chains from one sample, sequenced in a study of T cell changes during pregnancy in multiple sclerosis. The protocol was immunoSEQ multiplex PCR, while the TCRdb copy is restricted to in-frame clones and leaves out a portion. The data show around 80,000 clones, about 91% seen once. Material: peripheral blood, obtained before pregnancy. Source of these receptors: a female donor with multiple sclerosis, enrolled in a pregnancy study. Each CDR3 is given with its conserved first and last residue.

v_call: TRBV6-1
j_call: TRBJ2-3
cdr3_aa: CASSEAIHTDTQYF

v_call: TRBV7-9
j_call: TRBJ1-4
cdr3_aa: CASSSWTDEKLFF

v_call: TRBV6-5
j_call: TRBJ2-1
cdr3_aa: CASSPSGRAKNEQFF

v_call: TRBV6-1
j_call: TRBJ1-1
cdr3_aa: CASSTTQGAGAFF

v_call: TRBV2
j_call: TRBJ1-1
cdr3_aa: CASTREGKAFF

v_call: TRBV15
j_call: TRBJ1-4
cdr3_aa: CATSRPDRIGEKLFF

v_call: TRBV5-1
j_call: TRBJ2-7
cdr3_aa: CASSLAGSDYEQYF

v_call: TRBV19
j_call: TRBJ2-2
cdr3_aa: CASSITAGRTGELFF

v_call: TRBV2
j_call: TRBJ2-7
cdr3_aa: CASTNTQGFEQYF

v_call: TRBV28
j_call: TRBJ2-2
cdr3_aa: CASSSGQNTGELFF

v_call: TRBV10-3
j_call: TRBJ2-1
cdr3_aa: CAISEGVGGYNEQFF

v_call: TRBV7-9
j_call: TRBJ2-2
cdr3_aa: CASSLAGTSFTTGELFF

v_call: TRBV19
j_call: TRBJ2-6
cdr3_aa: CASSTGYSGANVLTF

v_call: TRBV28
j_call: TRBJ2-1
cdr3_aa: CASSFRQGDEQFF

v_call: TRBV10-3
j_call: TRBJ1-3
cdr3_aa: CAVQGPFSGNTIYF